The clone carrying this T cell receptor beta chain was seen a few times. Its target is unknown. The sample has other DNA sequences that encode this CDR3 too. Measured with immunoSEQ multiplex PCR; TCRdb has only the in-frame clones, and not every one. Seen here are some 200,000 clones, about nine tenths observed once, and the top ten hold around 1.6%. Germline V gene data show CDR1 as SEHNR and CDR2 as FQNEAQ (reference sequence). The CDR3 is 12 residues long. V lost 3 bases, J lost 0 bases, and 2 bases lay in between. This sample was included in a study of T cell responses to AZD1222 COVID-19 vaccine. General study results and limits: Clonal diversity was possibly underestimated, and the donors were mostly white British, with more females.

Specimen: peripheral blood, collected 28 days after the second AZD1222 dose. The chain joins TRBV7-9 to TRBJ1-1; D gene uncertain. The TCR sequence derives from an adult who received the AZD1222 COVID-19 vaccine. The DNA of the CDR3 is TGTGCCAGCAGCTTGATGAACACTGAAGCTTTCTTT. Translation: CASSLMNTEAFF.